This T cell receptor beta chain emerged from a study of CD4 T cell repertoires in COVID-19 (dated by TCRdb to the early 2020s). About the investigation overall: For cross-reactivity analysis, CFSE-low cells were expanded with IL-2 for under 11 days, then relabeled and restimulated with spike proteins from other coronaviruses. In COVID-19-recovered individuals, the study described naturally processed CD4+ T cell responses to SARS-CoV-2 spike and nucleoprotein and used TCR Vbeta sequencing to evaluate clonal composition. In a few recovered individuals, the researchers analyzed the TCR Vbeta repertoire of SARS-CoV-2-reactive T cells at the subset level. Findings and caveats that apply to the study as a whole: Two or all three memory subsets shared several of the most expanded SARS-CoV-2-reactive clonotypes, which suggests intraclonal diversification. Consistent with cross-reactivity, between about 6 and 25% of SARS-CoV-2 clonotypes also showed up in secondary cultures stimulated with SARS-CoV and/or HKU1 spike.

To note about this clone: Its specific antigen is unknown. No much larger clonotype is one base removed from it; base qualities were not supplied.

The CDR3 spans 17 residues, from the cysteine through the phenylalanine. Of the read, only the CDR3 DNA is kept; its 51 bases are in frame from base 1. CDR1 and CDR2 are read off the germline V gene as SGHTA and FQGNSA. Trimming accounts for 4 bases at V and 3 bases at J, while the number of junction bases matched to no gene is 9. According to the study, the label for this sample's time point signals: sample from a COVID-19-recovered individual after infection. Patients who had recovered from mild-to-severe COVID-19 served as donors. From peripheral blood mononuclear cells, the researchers isolated CD4+ total memory, central memory, effector memory and circulating T follicular helper cells. Receptor amplification or capture employed the immunoSEQ multiplex PCR assay. As for the original processing: Repertoire overlap between subsets was quantified using the Chao-Jaccard similarity index and counts of shared clonotypes. The clones in this table, taken by TCRdb from immuneACCESS, are in-frame only. Not every clone is retained; where verified, under half of the shortfall comes from an unresolved V gene, and the cause of the rest is unknown. The V and J calls and the clone size are those of that table, but D and trimming were determined from the DNA. A total of roughly 480 clones appear in this sample, over 15% of them only once. Approximately 22% of the sample is in the top ten clones.

The sequence was collected from a human donor who had COVID-19. The sequenced sample was memory CD4+ T cells, cultured in vitro, obtained after recovery from COVID-19. The cell subset or site label on this specimen signifies: total CD4+ memory T cells. In this chain, TRBV7-2 is recombined with TRBJ2-5, and 12 junctional nucleotides match TRBD2. The CDR3 region reads CASSSASGGGAEETQYF. The DNA reads TGTGCCAGCAGCTCTGCTAGCGGGGGGGGCGCGGAAGAGACCCAGTACTTC.